A selection of T cell receptor beta chains follows, all from one sample in a study of shared clonotypes between healthy human individuals. Profiling relied on immunoSEQ multiplex PCR, and the TCRdb table lists in-frame clones only, not all of them. In the table there are about 1.5 million clones, 95% to 97% of which are singletons. Sequences were obtained from naive CD4+ T cells sorted from blood. These TCRs come from a young man in good health. Both conserved end residues are part of each CDR3. A D gene is named only where the DNA matches it firmly. Clone sizes are given selectively: once, few, many, or a class where the clone is expanded.

TRBJ2-3 | - | TRBV5-1 | - | TGCGCCAGCAGCTTGGATGTTATCACAGATACGCAGTATTTT | CASSLDVITDTQYF
TRBJ2-5 | - | TRBV14 | - | TGTGCCAGCAGCCGAGGAGGGACCCAGTACTTC | CASSRGGTQYF
TRBJ2-7 | - | TRBV5-1 | - | TGCGCCAGCAGCTTGGGACTACAAAACTACGAGCAGTACTTC | CASSLGLQNYEQYF
TRBJ2-2 | - | TRBV7-7 | - | TGTGCTAGCAGCTCATTAAAGGGGTTCACCGGGGAGCTGTTTTTT | CASSSLKGFTGELFF
TRBJ2-1 | TRBD2 | TRBV7-9 | - | TGTGCCAGCAGCTGGACTAGCGGGCCCACCTACAATGAGCAGTTCTTC | CASSWTSGPTYNEQFF
TRBJ1-5 | - | TRBV5-1 | few | TGCGCCAGCAGCTTGAGGGGTGATAGCAATCAGCCCCAGCATTTT | CASSLRGDSNQPQHF
TRBJ2-7 | TRBD2 | TRBV7-2 | - | TGTGCCAGCAGCTTGGGACTAGCGGTCCGCGAGCAGTACTTC | CASSLGLAVREQYF
TRBJ2-5 | TRBD1 | TRBV10-1 | - | TGCGCCAGTAGACCGGGACAGCCCGTGCAAGAGACCCAGTACTTC | CASRPGQPVQETQYF
TRBJ1-2 | - | TRBV4-2 | - | TGTGCCAGCAGCCAAGTCGCCAAAGACTATGGCTACACCTTC | CASSQVAKDYGYTF
TRBJ2-5 | - | TRBV11-2 | - | TGTGCCAGCAGCTTAGCCGGGGGCCAAGAGACCCAGTACTTC | CASSLAGGQETQYF
TRBJ2-5 | - | TRBV7-2 | - | TGTGCCAGCAGCTTAAGGAAGGGAGCTGGGGAAGAGACCCAGTACTTC | CASSLRKGAGEETQYF
TRBJ2-3 | TRBD1 | TRBV11-2 | once | TGTGCCAGCAGCTTAGTGGGACAGGGGAGCACAGATACGCAGTATTTT | CASSLVGQGSTDTQYF
TRBJ2-5 | - | TRBV6-5 | - | TGTGCCAGCAGTTACTCACGCGTTGAGACCCAGTACTTC | CASSYSRVETQYF
TRBJ2-5 | - | TRBV7-2 | - | TGTGCCAGCAGCTTAGGGTCGGGGCCCCAGTACTTC | CASSLGSGPQYF
TRBJ2-5 | - | TRBV4-1 | - | TGCGCCAGCAGCCAATGGTCACAGATGCAAGAGACCCAGTACTTC | CASSQWSQMQETQYF
TRBJ1-2 | TRBD1 | TRBV5-4 | - | TGTGCCAGCAGCTTGGCCCTCGGACAACAGGGGTATGGCTACACCTTC | CASSLALGQQGYGYTF
TRBJ1-2 | - | TRBV14 | once | TGTGCCAGCAGCCAAAGGGGACGGAGTCTTAGCTATGGCTACACCTTC | CASSQRGRSLSYGYTF
TRBJ2-2 | - | TRBV27 | once | TGTGCCAGCAGGCGGGACGGGACAACGAACACCGGGGAGCTGTTTTTT | CASRRDGTTNTGELFF
TRBJ2-1 | - | TRBV7-9 | - | TGTGCCAGCAGCAGGGACAATGAGCAGTTCTTC | CASSRDNEQFF
TRBJ2-3 | - | TRBV28 | - | TGTGCCAGTGGGACATTCACAGATACGCAGTATTTT | CASGTFTDTQYF
TRBJ1-5 | TRBD1 | TRBV5-6 | - | TGTGCCAGCAGCTTAGGGACAGGGAACGATCAGCCCCAGCATTTT | CASSLGTGNDQPQHF
TRBJ2-5 | - | TRBV7-6 | - | TGTGCCAGCAGCTTGAATATGGCGGGATCCACCGGTGAGACCCAGTACTTC | CASSLNMAGSTGETQYF
TRBJ2-7 | TRBD1 | TRBV5-3 | - | TGTGCCAGAATCACCCCCCGGGACAGGAGCTCCTACGAGCAGTACTTC | CARITPRDRSSYEQYF
TRBJ1-2 | - | TRBV5-1 | - | TGCGCCAGCAGCTTGGGACCGGTAGATGGCTACACCTTC | CASSLGPVDGYTF
TRBJ2-1 | TRBD2 | TRBV7-2 | - | TGTGCCAGCAGCTTAGAAGCGGGAGGCTACAATGAGCAGTTCTTC | CASSLEAGGYNEQFF
TRBJ1-3 | - | TRBV5-6 | - | TGTGCCAGCAGCTTGGGACCAGGCGGGAACACCATATATTTT | CASSLGPGGNTIYF
TRBJ2-1 | TRBD2 | TRBV5-1 | - | TGCGCCAGCAGCTTTACTAGCGGGAGCGGTGAGCAGTTCTTC | CASSFTSGSGEQFF
TRBJ1-1 | - | TRBV18 | - | TGTGCCAGCGGGGCCCGGAGATCGAACACTGAAGCTTTCTTT | CASGARRSNTEAFF
TRBJ2-5 | - | TRBV9 | - | TGTGACAGCAGCGTAGGTCCAGGGGGGGAAGAGACCCAGTACTTC | CDSSVGPGGEETQYF
TRBJ2-3 | TRBD2 | TRBV4-2 | - | TGTGCCAGCAGCCAAGATTGGGCGGGAGAAGTAGTGGATACGCAGTATTTT | CASSQDWAGEVVDTQYF
TRBJ1-1 | - | TRBV5-4 | - | TGTGCCAGCAGCTTGGCCGGCAGGGAAGGCACTGAAGCTTTCTTT | CASSLAGREGTEAFF
TRBJ1-4 | TRBD1 | TRBV18 | - | TGTGCCAGCTCACCTACCCCGGGACAGGGAAAAGAAAAACTGTTTTTT | CASSPTPGQGKEKLFF
TRBJ2-7 | - | TRBV5-4 | - | TGTGCCAGCAGCCCAGGGGTGCCGTACGAGCAGTACTTC | CASSPGVPYEQYF
TRBJ1-5 | - | TRBV7-4 | - | TGTGCCAGCAGCTTAGATATCGTAGGGCATCAGCCCCAGCATTTT | CASSLDIVGHQPQHF
TRBJ1-2 | - | TRBV9 | - | TGTGCCAGCAGCGGTCAACAATCCTATGGCTACACCTTC | CASSGQQSYGYTF
TRBJ1-1 | - | TRBV18 | once | TGTGCCAGCTCACCACGCACAGGTGAAGCTTTCTTT | CASSPRTGEAFF
TRBJ2-5 | TRBD1 | TRBV28 | - | TGTGCCAGCAGACCTACAGGGGGCCAAGGAGAGACCCAGTACTTC | CASRPTGGQGETQYF
TRBJ1-5 | - | TRBV4-1 | - | TGCGCCAGCAGCCAAGCCCTCGCGGAGCCCCAGCATTTT | CASSQALAEPQHF
TRBJ1-5 | TRBD1 | TRBV18 | - | TGTGCCAGCTCACAAGACAGGGGCGGGGAGCCCCAGCATTTT | CASSQDRGGEPQHF
TRBJ2-7 | - | TRBV19 | - | TGTGCCAGTAGTATAAGGGGGACCTTCGAGTACGAGCAGTACTTC | CASSIRGTFEYEQYF
TRBJ1-3 | - | TRBV28 | - | TGTGCCAGCAGTTTGTGGGGACGGCTATCTGGAAACACCATATATTTT | CASSLWGRLSGNTIYF
TRBJ2-6 | - | TRBV27 | - | TGTGCCAGCATCACCGGGCGTCAGGGAGGCTCTGGGGCCAACGTCCTGACTTTC | CASITGRQGGSGANVLTF